This T cell receptor beta chain was sequenced in a study of blood T cell repertoires in COVID-19. On the study more broadly: COVID-19 samples collected from the United States, Italy and Spain covered acute and convalescent phases. T cells, B-cell-depleted T cells, or PBMCs supplied cDNA or gDNA.

In the original workflow: Estimated nucleated cell counts came from reference gene primer amplification. Profiled with immunoSEQ multiplex PCR; TCRdb holds only in-frame clones, not every one. V, J and clone size are taken as reported in that table, and D and trimming were inferred from the DNA itself. Here the sample spans some 140,000 clones, around three quarters being singletons. CDR3 length equals 14 residues. CDR1 is SGHTA and CDR2 is FQGTGA in the germline V gene. The V gene end was trimmed by 5 bases and the J gene end by 8 bases; junction bases not matched to a gene: 9. The clonotype originates from a man at least 80 years old with acute or convalescent COVID-19. This sequence joins TRBV7-3 and TRBJ2-1; 7 nucleotides align to TRBD1. Specimen: peripheral blood. The CDR3 loop is CASSAGTVWDEQFF. The DNA of the CDR3 is TGTGCCAGCAGCGCTGGGACAGTCTGGGATGAGCAGTTCTTC. The full variable domain, completed using reference TRBV7-3 and TRBJ2-1, is GAGVSQTPSNKVTEKGKYVELRCDPISGHTALYWYRQSLGQGPEFLIYFQGTGAADDSGLPNDRFFAVRPEGSVSTLKIQRTERGDSAVYLCASSAGTVWDEQFFGPGTRLTVL.